Sequencing of this T cell receptor (beta chain) was carried out in a study of blood T cell repertoires in COVID-19 (dated by TCRdb to the early 2020s). The study in broad terms: Collaborator samples came from the United States, Italy and Spain and covered acute and convalescent phases of COVID-19. Samples came from the ongoing ImmuneRACE study (first 160 participants) plus 1,254 subjects from 6 global collaborators. HLA class I and class II types, where available, came from metadata supplied by the sample provider rather than from assay-based typing. The material from the prospective study consisted of cDNA or gDNA derived from T cells, B-cell-depleted T cells, or PBMCs. A freely available public database, intended as a resource for researchers studying the immune response to SARS-CoV-2, is where the repertoires were released. Deeply sampled blood TCRbeta repertoires from subjects exposed to, actively infected with, or recovered from COVID-19 were included in the dataset. Nearly every sample came with metadata listing a de-identified subject ID, COVID-19 status, age in years and sex.

Each collaborating institution followed its own protocols to collect whole blood in K2EDTA tubes. For TCRbeta analysis, collaborators shipped samples as frozen whole blood, isolated PBMCs, or DNA extracted from either of those sample types. Note on this clone: What this receptor recognizes is not known. Per-nucleotide qualities are absent, and no much larger clonotype sits a single base away.

The V end gives up 5 bases and the J end 6 bases, leaving 6 bases in the junction not matched to a gene. The CDR3 measures 15 amino acids from cysteine to phenylalanine. CDR3 DNA only is kept here, 45 bases in frame from base 1. As encoded in the germline V gene (reference sequence), CDR1 is SEHNR while CDR2 is FQNEAQ. TCRbeta CDR3 regions were amplified from genomic DNA using the immunoSEQ Assay, a bias-controlled multiplex PCR. As for how the authors treated the data: Within the assay, amplification of reference gene primers was used to estimate how many nucleated cells each sample contained. To quantify the absolute abundance of each unique TCRbeta CDR3 rearrangement, sequence reads were collapsed and filtered. For each sample, productive Simpson clonality was calculated as the square root of Simpson's diversity index across productive rearrangements. The immuneACCESS repertoire file appears here via TCRdb, limited to in-frame rearrangements. These files lack a portion of the clones; in checked studies, under half of the deficit traces to unresolved V genes, and the cause of the others is not known. From that table come the V and J calls and clone size; the DNA was used to work out D and trimming. This sample gives roughly 50,000 clones in total; around 85% of them show up just once. The ten largest clones capture 2.5% to 3% of the sample.

Summary of the overall study and its limitations: How much clinical and demographic metadata was included differed by source and by participant, and the metadata was provided uncurated.

The specimen was peripheral blood. The rearranged segments are TRBV7-9 and TRBJ1-4, and 10 junction bases match TRBD1. The receptor was derived from a woman older than 75 with acute or convalescent COVID-19. The CDR3: CASSTSGTGDEKLFF. The DNA reads as follows: TGTGCCAGCAGCACTTCGGGGACAGGGGATGAAAAACTGTTTTTT.